The 20 T cell receptor beta chains given below trace back to one sample, sequenced in a study of shared clonotypes between healthy human individuals. Generated by immunoSEQ multiplex PCR, the TCRdb table keeps only in-frame clones and is missing some. The table includes roughly 660,000 clones, less than 95% detected once. The sample consisted of memory CD8+ T cells from PBMCs. Subset in this sample: CD45RO+ cells pooled with CCR7-negative TemRA cells. The receptor set was obtained from a man younger than 30 in good health. Some clones in this sample may be carry-over from other donors' samples.

This chain uses TRBV27 with TRBJ2-5; possibly TRBD1 or TRBD2 for D (6 bases each). CDR1 is MNHEY and CDR2 is SMNVEV in the germline V gene (reference sequence). There are 15 residues in the CDR3. The V end lost 8 bases, the J end lost 0 bases, and 16 bases lay between the germline ends. The DNA of the CDR3 is TGTGCCAGCTACCCCACCGGGGGCTACCAAGAGACCCAGTACTTC. Translating it yields CASYPTGGYQETQYF.

This clone occurred once. The rearrangement uses TRBV6-1 and TRBJ2-3; no firm D call. V gave up 3 bases and J gave up 2 bases, with 6 bases separating them. The CDR3 runs to 13 residues. The V gene's germline CDR1 is MNHNS and CDR2 SASEGT. The CDR3 sequence is CASSDVFTDTQYF. The CDR3 DNA follows: TGTGCCAGCAGTGATGTTTTCACAGATACGCAGTATTTT.

This clone has more than one count but fewer than ten. V is TRBV7-9 and J is TRBJ2-7; tentative D call: TRBD1 (6 bases). CDR3 length: 14 residues. The V and J ends lost 5 bases and 5 bases respectively, with 16 bases between them. Germline values: CDR1 SEHNR, CDR2 FQNEAQ (reference sequence). The chain's CDR3 is CASSQTRDNHEQYF. The CDR3 DNA is TGTGCCAGCAGCCAAACCCGGGACAACCACGAGCAGTACTTC. Full variable domain (remainder filled in from reference TRBV7-9 and TRBJ2-7): DTGVSQNPRHKITKRGQNVTFRCDPISEHNRLYWYRQTLGQGPEFLTYFQNEAQLEKSRLLSDRFSAERPKGSFSTLEIQRTEQGDSAMYLCASSQTRDNHEQYFGPGTRLTVT.

J is TRBJ2-5 and V is TRBV28; 9 bases are shared with TRBD2. The CDR3 runs 15 residues. The trim removed 2 bases at V and 4 bases at J, leaving 5 bases unmatched. Germline V lookup: CDR1 MDHEN, CDR2 SYDVKM. DNA of the CDR3: TGTGCCAGCAGTTTACGGCGGGGGGGTGGAGAGACCCAGTACTTC. The encoded protein is CASSLRRGGGETQYF.

This clone was recorded only once. The chain uses TRBV19 and TRBJ2-7; a weak D match, TRBD1 (5 bases). The CDR3 loop spans 14 amino acids. The germline V gene encodes CDR1 LNHDA and CDR2 SQIVND (reference sequence). V was cut by 0 bases and J by 2 bases, with 8 bases left in between. The CDR3: CASSIDRATYEQYF. The CDR3 DNA reads TGTGCCAGTAGTATAGACAGGGCAACCTACGAGCAGTACTTC.

This sequence joins TRBV11-2 and TRBJ1-5; tentatively, D is TRBD1 (6 bases). The CDR3 consists of 13 residues. V was trimmed by 2 bases and J by 5 bases, leaving 7 bases between them. Germline CDR1 is SGHAT and CDR2 is FQNNGV. The CDR3 protein is CASSLTGYQPQHF. The CDR3 nucleotides are TGTGCCAGCAGCTTAACAGGGTATCAGCCCCAGCATTTT.

The chain is built from TRBV27 and TRBJ1-1; 7 nucleotides line up with TRBD1. After removal of 8 bases from V and 0 bases from J, the junction contained 12 bases not matched to a gene. This CDR3 spans 16 amino acids. CDR1 is MNHEY and CDR2 is SMNVEV in the germline V gene (reference sequence). DNA for the CDR3: TGTGCCAGCTACCCATCCCGGACAGGACTGAACACTGAAGCTTTCTTT. Protein product: CASYPSRTGLNTEAFF.

V and J are TRBV5-5 and TRBJ2-3; 7 nucleotides agree with TRBD1. Germline V CDR1 and CDR2: SGHKS, YYEKEE (reference sequence). J was trimmed by 4 bases and V by 1 base; bases with no gene match: 6. The CDR3 totals 15 residues. CDR3 DNA sequence: TGTGCCAGCAGCTTGAGACAGGGAGTTGCAGATACGCAGTATTTT. Encoded protein: CASSLRQGVADTQYF.

This clone was counted ten times or more. This chain links TRBV10-3 with TRBJ1-5; D is uncertain. The CDR3 covers 15 residues. Germline CDR1 ENHRY, CDR2 SYGVKD. With 8 bases removed from V and 1 base from J, the gap between germline ends came to 15 bases. This chain's CDR3 is CAISGSIFSNQPQHF. DNA of the CDR3: TGTGCCATCTCGGGCAGCATTTTCAGCAATCAGCCCCAGCATTTT.

This chain connects TRBV4-3 to TRBJ2-7; D is possibly TRBD1 or TRBD2 (5 bases each). Germline CDR1 is LGHNA and CDR2 is YSLEER. Trimming took off 0 bases at V and 7 bases at J, with 13 bases between the two ends. The CDR3 covers 14 residues. The CDR3 loop is CASSQDRGPLEQYF. DNA of the CDR3: TGCGCCAGCAGCCAAGATAGGGGACCCTTGGAGCAGTACTTC.

This clone was counted a single time. CDR3 DNA sequence: TGTGCCAGCAGTCAGAGGGATACGCAGTATTTT. Translating gives CASSQRDTQYF. V usage is TRBV11-2 and J usage is TRBJ2-3; D is uncertain. The length of the CDR3 is 11 residues. Between the trimmed V and J ends, which lost 6 bases and 6 bases, there was a span of 7 bases. Germline V lookup: CDR1 SGHAT, CDR2 FQNNGV.

The chain has TRBV2 and TRBJ2-7; 9 positions agree with TRBD1. CDR1 is SNHLY and CDR2 is FYNNEI in the germline V gene. CDR3 length: 16 residues. V lost 11 bases to trimming and J lost 0 bases; unmatched junction nucleotides: 14. The CDR3 spells CASSTGQGTISYEQYF. The CDR3 DNA is TGTGCCTCATCGACGGGACAGGGAACAATCTCCTACGAGCAGTACTTC.

The V call is TRBV13, the J call TRBJ2-1, with TRBD2 matching over 7 bases. The CDR3 length is 14 residues. Germline-derived CDR1 and CDR2 are PRHDT and FYEKMQ (reference sequence). V dropped 0 bases and J dropped 8; count of bases not matched to a gene: 4. The CDR3 sequence: CASSLGGGIYEQFF. The CDR3 nucleotides are TGTGCCAGCAGCTTAGGCGGGGGGATCTATGAGCAGTTCTTC.

The chain links TRBV10-3 to TRBJ2-7, with 11 bases lining up with TRBD2. CDR1 is ENHRY and CDR2 is SYGVKD in the germline V gene. CDR3 length equals 15 residues. Trimming took 3 bases from V and 4 from J; bases not matched to a gene: 5. The CDR3 sequence: CAISDSLAGGYEQYF. The CDR3 DNA follows: TGTGCCATCAGTGATTCCCTAGCGGGAGGTTACGAGCAGTACTTC.

This clone was observed a single time. V is TRBV9 and J is TRBJ2-1; 8 positions match TRBD2. Per germline, CDR1 SGDLS and CDR2 YYNGEE. This CDR3 comprises 14 residues. Trimming took 0 bases from V and 8 from J; bases not matched to a gene: 4. CDR3 amino acids: CASSVAGGFHEQFF. CDR3 coding DNA: TGTGCCAGCAGCGTAGCGGGAGGGTTCCATGAGCAGTTCTTC.

This sequence joins TRBV7-2 and TRBJ1-1; D unresolved. Trimming removed 2 bases from V and 1 base from J, with 14 bases in between. This CDR3 is built from 16 residues. Germline assignment: CDR1 SGHTA and CDR2 FQGNSA. The DNA for the CDR3 is TGTGCCAGCAGCTTATTTGGCAGCCAGAAGAACACTGAAGCTTTCTTT. Protein product: CASSLFGSQKNTEAFF.

In DNA, the CDR3 is TGTGCCAGCAGCCTAGGGTTGGGGGCCCAGTACTTC. This translates into CASSLGLGAQYF. V and J are TRBV7-6 and TRBJ2-5; D could derive from TRBD1 or TRBD2 (5 bases each). V lost 5 bases and J 9 bases, leaving 13 bases between the germline ends. Germline CDR1 and CDR2: SGHVS and FNYEAQ. This CDR3 comprises 12 residues. Looking up the rest from reference TRBV7-6 and TRBJ2-5 gives the full variable domain: GAGVSQSPRYKVTKRGQDVALRCDPISGHVSLYWYRQALGQGPEFLTYFNYEAQQDKSGLPNDRFSAERPEGSISTLTIQRTEQRDSAMYRCASSLGLGAQYFGPGTRLLVL.

The chain links TRBV4-2 to TRBJ2-7; 8 bases are shared with TRBD2. The CDR3 is made up of 15 amino acids. V shed 3 bases, J shed 5 bases, and the junction held 9 bases outside the gene matches. The V gene's germline CDR1 is LGHNA and CDR2 YNFKEQ. The CDR3 DNA follows: TGTGCCAGCAGCCAGGTGGCGACTAGCGTCCACGAGCAGTACTTC. It specifies CASSQVATSVHEQYF.

The CDR3 sequence is CASSPNLAGGNYEQYF. The CDR3 DNA is TGTGCCAGCAGCCCGAACCTAGCGGGAGGGAACTACGAGCAGTACTTC. The chain employs TRBV13 and TRBJ2-7; 12 bases are a match to TRBD2. The CDR3 sequence is 16 residues long. The germline V gene encodes CDR1 PRHDT and CDR2 FYEKMQ (reference sequence). The V and J ends lost 5 bases and 3 bases, in that order; junction bases with no gene match: 8. The full variable domain, rest sourced from reference TRBV13 and TRBJ2-7, is AAGVIQSPRHLIKEKRETATLKCYPIPRHDTVYWYQQGPGQDPQFLISFYEKMQSDKGSIPDRFSAQQFSDYHSELNMSSLELGDSALYFCASSPNLAGGNYEQYFGPGTRLTVT.

The CDR3 nucleotides read TGTGCCAGCAGCGAGGGGACAGCATCTAATGAAAAACTGTTTTTT. Its protein is CASSEGTASNEKLFF. V gene TRBV9 combines with J gene TRBJ1-4; 7 bases line up with TRBD1. This CDR3 has 15 amino acids. The ends lost 3 bases at V and 3 bases at J; junction bases unmatched: 5. The germline gives CDR1 SGDLS, CDR2 YYNGEE.